The 24 T cell receptor beta chains presented below share a single source sample, sequenced in a study of response to subunit inactivated influenza vaccine. In TCRdb, the RT-PCR reads were re-called with MiXCR into one record per CDR3 protein. The top ten clones hold 1.9% of a sample with some 500,000 distinct CDR3 sequences, roughly 25% of them seen once. Sequenced material: CD4+ T cells sorted from PBMCs, taken roughly 5 days after vaccination. These receptors were taken from a man between 50 and 59 years old who received an inactivated influenza vaccine.

This clonotype showed up just a few times. The gene calls are TRBV29-1 and TRBJ2-7; the D gene is possibly TRBD2 (6 bases). Trimming stripped 3 bases from V and 0 bases from J, with 12 bases between. The germline V gene encodes CDR1 SQVTM and CDR2 ANQGSEA. This CDR3 comprises 14 residues. The CDR3: CSVDISGVSYEQYF. The CDR3 bases are TGCAGCGTTGACATTAGCGGCGTCTCCTACGAGCAGTACTTC.

There are a few counts of this clonotype. The chain links TRBV10-3 to TRBJ1-2; possibly TRBD1 for D (5 bases). The CDR3 is 14 residues long. Germline assignment: CDR1 ENHRY and CDR2 SYGVKD. The V end was cut by 2 bases, the J end by 3 bases, with 10 bases between. In DNA, the CDR3 is TGTGCCATCAGTGAGAGGGGCGTCCACTATGGCTACACCTTC. Protein sequence: CAISERGVHYGYTF.

The V gene is TRBV20-1, the J gene TRBJ2-7, with 13 bases identical to TRBD2. This CDR3 contains 14 residues. Trimming took 6 bases from V and 4 from J; bases not matched to a gene: 6. CDR1 and CDR2 from the germline V gene are DFQATT and SNEGSKA (reference sequence). CDR3 bases: TGCAGTGCCCCGGGACTAGCGGGGATGTACGAGCAGTACTTC. It is translated as CSAPGLAGMYEQYF.

The rearrangement joins TRBV4-3 to TRBJ1-5; D uncertain. There are 18 residues in the CDR3. CDR1 is LGHNA and CDR2 is YSLEER in the germline V gene. V was pared by 0 bases and J by 0 bases, with 15 bases between. The CDR3 loop reads CASSQDLAAGGSNQPQHF. CDR3 DNA sequence: TGCGCCAGCAGCCAAGATCTTGCTGCAGGAGGTAGCAATCAGCCCCAGCATTTT.

This clonotype was seen only a few times. The chain links TRBV30 to TRBJ2-7, with D perhaps given as TRBD1 or TRBD2 (5 bases each). The ends were cut back, 5 bases at V and 2 bases at J, with 13 bases in the middle. Germline CDR1 and CDR2: GTSNPN and SVGIG (reference sequence). The CDR3 is 13 residues long. CDR3 sequence reads: CAWGGRTTYEQYF. CDR3 sequence (DNA): TGTGCCTGGGGAGGTAGGACAACCTACGAGCAGTACTTC.

This clonotype was observed a handful of times. The chain has TRBV12-3 or TRBV12-4 and TRBJ1-5, with TRBD1 matching 8 bases. This CDR3 has 17 residues. The V segment lost 0 bases and the J segment 4 bases; nucleotides outside the gene matches: 8. The DNA for the CDR3 is TGTGCCAGCAGTTTAGCTCTTGGGACAGGCTTAAATCAGCCCCAGCATTTT. It specifies CASSLALGTGLNQPQHF.

This clonotype was detected only a few times. The CDR3 nucleotides are TGCAGTGCTAGTACCTTAAGATCAGATACGCAGTATTTT. As protein: CSASTLRSDTQYF. The chain uses TRBV20-1 and TRBJ2-3; D unclear. The germline V and J ends were trimmed by 3 bases and 4 bases, with 11 bases remaining between them. The CDR3 sequence is 13 residues long. Germline lookup yields CDR1 DFQATT and CDR2 SNEGSKA (reference sequence).

In its sample, this clonotype was seen once. The chain employs TRBV5-1 and TRBJ2-7, with a possible D match to TRBD1 (5 bases). V lost 4 bases to trimming and J lost 8 bases, with 10 bases between them. The germline CDR1 and CDR2 sequences are SGHRS and YFSETQ. The CDR3 runs 11 residues. The CDR3 DNA follows: TGCGCCAGCAGCCTCGACAGAAAGCAGTACTTC. Translated, it gives CASSLDRKQYF.

The DNA for the CDR3 is TGTGCCAGCAGCACCCTTACAGGGAAGATAGACACGCAGTATTTT. It yields the protein CASSTLTGKIDTQYF. This rearrangement joins TRBV11-2 to TRBJ2-3, with a weak D call TRBD1 (6 bases). Deletions cut 5 bases from V and 9 bases from J, with 21 bases between. In germline, CDR1 is SGHAT, CDR2 FQNNGV. The CDR3 is 15 residues long. The full variable domain, rest sourced from reference TRBV11-2 and TRBJ2-3, is EAGVAQSPRYKIIEKRQSVAFWCNPISGHATLYWYQQILGQGPKLLIQFQNNGVVDDSQLPKDRFSAERLKGVDSTLKIQPAKLEDSAVYLCASSTLTGKIDTQYFGPGTRLTVL.

The chain has TRBV20-1 and TRBJ2-6; unclear D gene. The CDR3 has 14 amino acids. Germline CDR1 reads DFQATT; CDR2 reads SNEGSKA (reference sequence). The V and J ends lost 5 bases and 1 base respectively, with 9 bases between them. CDR3 in amino acids: CSAVIRSGANVLTF. In nucleotides, the CDR3 is TGCAGTGCTGTAATAAGATCTGGGGCCAACGTCCTGACTTTC.

The chain has TRBV5-6 and TRBJ2-1; 8 nucleotides agree with TRBD2. CDR3 size: 15 residues. The V gene end was trimmed by 4 bases and the J gene end by 8 bases; junction bases not matched to a gene: 11. Germline CDR1 is SGHDT and CDR2 is YYEEEE. DNA of the CDR3: TGTGCCAGCAGCCAAAGCGGGAGAATACGTTATGAGCAGTTCTTC. Translation: CASSQSGRIRYEQFF.

The chain links TRBV4-2 to TRBJ1-6; D is possibly TRBD1 (5 bases). Germline assignment: CDR1 LGHNA and CDR2 YNFKEQ. Trimming took 6 bases from V and 10 from J, leaving 13 bases between them. The CDR3 has 13 amino acids. The CDR3 spells CASRVGEGSPLHF. The CDR3 bases are TGTGCCAGCAGGGTCGGGGAGGGGTCACCCCTCCACTTT.

The chain uses TRBV2 and TRBJ1-5, with D possibly being TRBD1 (5 bases). Germline V gene lookup returns CDR1 SNHLY and CDR2 FYNNEI. V dropped 11 bases and J dropped 0 bases, with 11 bases sitting between them. This CDR3 has 13 residues. Here the CDR3 reads CAGGVDSNQPQHF. DNA for the CDR3: TGTGCCGGAGGGGTGGATAGCAATCAGCCCCAGCATTTT.

CDR3 nucleotides: TGTGCCATCAGCGGAGGGAGCGGGAGGGCCTTAGATACGCAGTATTTT. Translating it yields CAISGGSGRALDTQYF. The V gene is TRBV10-3, the J gene TRBJ2-3, with 10 bases fitting TRBD2. CDR3 length: 16 amino acids. The germline V gene encodes CDR1 ENHRY and CDR2 SYGVKD. Trimming at V came to 6 bases and at J to 5 bases, leaving 11 bases not matched to a gene.

The rearrangement uses TRBV6-4 and TRBJ2-1; no clear D gene. Germline loops: CDR1 MRHNA, CDR2 SNTAGT. This CDR3 is 11 amino acids long. V was shortened by 6 bases and J by 5 bases, with 5 bases between the two germline ends. CDR3 nucleotides: TGTGCCAGCAGCGACCACAATGAGCAGTTCTTC. Translated: CASSDHNEQFF.

For this clonotype: The junction departs from the called germline gene at one end, perhaps through a read error. The CDR3 spells CASSLAGKRHQYF. In DNA, the CDR3 is TGTGCCAGCAGCCTAGCGGGTAAAAGACACCAGTACTTC. The chain uses TRBV7-2 and TRBJ2-5; 8 nucleotides line up with TRBD2. The CDR3 is made up of 13 amino acids. Germline assignment: CDR1 SGHTA and CDR2 FQGNSA.

V and J are TRBV20-1 and TRBJ2-1; TRBD2 matches at 13 bases. The trim removed 3 bases at V and 9 bases at J, leaving 11 bases unmatched. The V gene's germline CDR1 is DFQATT and CDR2 SNEGSKA (reference sequence). This CDR3 comprises 16 residues. The CDR3 protein is CSARAPGLAGTGEQFF. The CDR3 bases are TGCAGTGCTAGGGCCCCGGGACTAGCGGGAACTGGTGAGCAGTTCTTC.

This clonotype was seen only a few times. This chain links TRBV29-1 with TRBJ2-7; TRBD1 agrees at 9 bases. The V gene's germline CDR1 is SQVTM and CDR2 ANQGSEA. The CDR3 contains 13 residues. The junction had 5 bases not matched to a gene; V was cut back by 5 bases and J by 3 bases. In DNA form, the CDR3 reads TGCAGCGTTACAGGGGGCACTGGCTACGAGCAGTACTTC. As protein: CSVTGGTGYEQYF.

This clonotype occurred a few times. The chain combines TRBV10-3 with TRBJ1-5, with D tentatively TRBD1 (5 bases). CDR1 is ENHRY and CDR2 is SYGVKD in the germline V gene. This CDR3 has 13 residues. Deletions cut 10 bases from V and 4 bases from J, with 14 bases between. In DNA, the CDR3 is TGTGCCACCGTGGGGCAGGAGAATCAGCCCCAGCATTTT. It translates to CATVGQENQPQHF.

The V gene is TRBV20-1, the J gene TRBJ1-2; D is uncertain. Trimming cost V 2 bases and J 3 bases, with 13 bases left between them. The CDR3 has 14 residues. From germline, CDR1 is DFQATT and CDR2 SNEGSKA (reference sequence). The CDR3 sequence is CSARNPGNYYGYTF. CDR3 nucleotide sequence: TGCAGTGCTAGAAATCCCGGGAATTACTATGGCTACACCTTC.

This clonotype was picked up a small number of times. V gene TRBV20-1 combines with J gene TRBJ2-1; unclear D gene. The CDR3 has 11 amino acids. V lost 2 bases and J 10 bases, leaving 9 bases between the germline ends. CDR1 DFQATT and CDR2 SNEGSKA come from the germline V gene (reference sequence). The CDR3, as DNA: TGCAGTGCTAGAAACCATCCCGAGCAGTTCTTC. This sequence encodes CSARNHPEQFF.

The chain uses TRBV20-1 and TRBJ2-3; D call uncertain. Trimming cost V 6 bases and J 6 bases, with 19 bases left between them. From germline, CDR1 is DFQATT and CDR2 SNEGSKA (reference sequence). The CDR3 loop spans 14 amino acids. The CDR3, as DNA: TGCAGTGCCCAAGTTGGCACGATCGAGGATACGCAGTATTTT. It translates to CSAQVGTIEDTQYF.

There are a few counts of this clonotype. The chain carries TRBV3-1 and TRBJ2-7; TRBD2 agrees at 15 bases. CDR1 LGHDT and CDR2 YNNKEL come from the germline V gene (reference sequence). The trim removed 1 base at V and 6 bases at J, leaving 4 bases unmatched. The CDR3 covers 16 residues. CDR3 amino acids: CASSQALGLAGGEQYF. In nucleotides, the CDR3 is TGTGCCAGCAGCCAAGCCCTGGGACTAGCGGGAGGCGAGCAGTACTTC.

This clonotype was counted between two and nine times. This chain uses TRBV4-2 with TRBJ1-6, with 9 bases identical to TRBD1. Germline CDR1 is LGHNA and CDR2 is YNFKEQ. The CDR3 is made up of 17 amino acids. V gave up 1 base and J gave up 12 bases; unmatched junction bases: 13. The CDR3 region has the DNA TGTGCCAGCAGCCAAGTCCTTATGGACAGGGGAGAAGGACCCCTCCACTTT. Translating gives CASSQVLMDRGEGPLHF.